The 13 T cell receptor beta chains presented below share a single source sample, sequenced in a study of blood T cells in healthy people across ages. A second roughly 7 to 12 cycle PCR used barcoded and J-beta primers. TCRdb fed the 5' RACE reads into MiXCR, producing one record per CDR3 protein. This sample yields 600,000 to 650,000 distinct CDR3 sequences, of which around 54% are seen a single time; 30% to 40% belongs to the top ten. Sequenced sample: blood. The receptor set was obtained from a man aged 60 to 69 in good health.

The chain joins TRBV9 to TRBJ2-5; 8 nucleotides align to TRBD2. This CDR3 is 15 amino acids long. Trimming at V came to 1 base and at J to 3 bases, leaving 5 bases not matched to a gene. Germline-derived CDR1 and CDR2 are SGDLS and YYNGEE. CDR3 residues: CASSVSGLEEETQYF. CDR3 bases: TGTGCCAGCAGCGTATCGGGACTAGAAGAAGAGACCCAGTACTTC.

The chain is built from TRBV7-9 and TRBJ1-1; D gene uncertain. The CDR3 consists of 13 residues. Trimming removed 5 bases from V and 5 bases from J, with 12 bases in between. Germline V gives CDR1 SEHNR, CDR2 FQNEAQ (reference sequence). This CDR3 is CASSAPPETEAFF. DNA for the CDR3: TGTGCCAGCAGCGCCCCCCCTGAAACTGAAGCTTTCTTT.

This clonotype was seen only a few times. The chain joins TRBV20-1 to TRBJ2-5; 7 positions agree with TRBD2. The length of the CDR3 is 15 residues. Germline V gene sequence: CDR1 DFQATT, CDR2 SNEGSKA (reference sequence). Germline trimming cut 6 bases from V and 0 bases from J; bases unmatched to any gene: 10. Here the CDR3 DNA reads TGCAGTGCCCAGGGTCCCGGGGGGTACCAAGAGACCCAGTACTTC. It yields the protein CSAQGPGGYQETQYF.

The chain has TRBV9 and TRBJ1-2, with unresolved D. V lost 0 bases, J lost 4 bases, and 13 bases lay in between. There are 15 residues in the CDR3. Germline CDR1 SGDLS, CDR2 YYNGEE. The CDR3 DNA is TGTGCCAGCAGCGTAGATCCGGGTGGAGTCTATGGCTACACCTTC. This sequence encodes CASSVDPGGVYGYTF.

The chain combines TRBV7-9 with TRBJ2-6; D gene ambiguous. Trimming removed 8 bases from V and 3 bases from J, with 8 bases in between. Germline values: CDR1 SEHNR, CDR2 FQNEAQ (reference sequence). CDR3 size: 13 residues. The CDR3, as DNA: TGTGCCAGCGATAATAATGGGGCCAACGTCCTGACTTTC. Its protein is CASDNNGANVLTF.

The rearrangement joins TRBV29-1 to TRBJ2-2, with D maybe TRBD2 (5 bases). The CDR3 covers 17 residues. Between the trimmed V and J ends, which lost 5 bases and 3 bases, there was a span of 22 bases. Germline V gene lookup returns CDR1 SQVTM and CDR2 ANQGSEA. CDR3 bases: TGCAGCGTTCTTCTTCCCCTGACTACTATAGACACCGGGGAGCTGTTTTTT. The encoded protein is CSVLLPLTTIDTGELFF.

The V call is TRBV20-1, the J call TRBJ2-2; 12 nucleotides agree with TRBD1. Per the germline V gene, CDR1 is DFQATT and CDR2 is SNEGSKA (reference sequence). The CDR3 contains 15 residues. The V and J ends lost 6 bases and 7 bases, in that order; junction bases with no gene match: 9. CDR3 in amino acids: CSAPTGTGGFGELFF. CDR3 DNA: TGCAGTGCACCAACCGGGACAGGGGGCTTCGGGGAGCTGTTTTTT.

This clonotype has more than one count but fewer than ten. This CDR3 reads CASSEFNSGELFF. CDR3 nucleotide sequence: TGTGCCAGCAGTGAATTTAACTCCGGGGAGCTGTTTTTT. This chain joins TRBV25-1 and TRBJ2-2; no definite D call. Germline values: CDR1 MGHDK, CDR2 SYGVNS. The V end was cut by 1 base, the J end by 6 bases, with 6 bases between. The CDR3 totals 13 residues.

Points on this clonotype: At one of its ends the junction is not consistent with the germline gene, which may arise from a read error. The chain has TRBV6-5 and TRBJ2-7, with TRBD1 matching 8 bases. Germline V gives CDR1 MNHEY, CDR2 SVGAGI. The CDR3 length is 15 residues. CDR3 nucleotide sequence: TGTGCCGGCAGCCGGACAGGGTGGGGCTCCTACGAGCAGTACTTC. It translates to CAGSRTGWGSYEQYF.

This clonotype occurred a few times. This sequence joins TRBV27 and TRBJ2-5; perhaps TRBD2 as D (6 bases). The germline V and J ends were trimmed by 6 bases and 2 bases, with 13 bases remaining between them. The CDR3 loop spans 14 amino acids. Germline V lookup: CDR1 MNHEY, CDR2 SMNVEV (reference sequence). The CDR3 DNA sequence: TGTGCCAGCAGGCTGGACTACGGGCAAGAGACCCAGTACTTC. It encodes CASRLDYGQETQYF.

By share, this clonotype ranks as medium-sized. This sequence joins TRBV6-6 and TRBJ1-5; perhaps TRBD1 as D (5 bases). Trimming cost V 0 bases and J 6 bases, with 9 bases left between them. Per germline, CDR1 MNHNY and CDR2 SVGAGI (reference sequence). The CDR3 is made up of 14 amino acids. The CDR3 here is CASSYSWGGQPQHF. DNA for the CDR3: TGTGCCAGCAGTTACTCCTGGGGGGGTCAGCCCCAGCATTTT.

This clonotype was counted a few times. The J gene is TRBJ2-1, the V gene TRBV6-5, with 9 bases lining up with TRBD2. The CDR3 is 15 residues long. CDR1 and CDR2 (germline): MNHEY, SVGAGI. J lost 6 bases, V lost 2 bases, and 5 bases had no gene match. Written as DNA, the CDR3 is TGTGCCAGCAGTTACCGGGCGGGGGGGCTCAATGAGCAGTTCTTC. Translating it yields CASSYRAGGLNEQFF.

This clonotype was seen only a few times. The chain is built from TRBV27 and TRBJ1-2, with D possibly TRBD1 on 6 matching bases. Germline V gene sequence: CDR1 MNHEY, CDR2 SMNVEV (reference sequence). Trimming took 5 bases from V and 3 from J, leaving 16 bases between them. The CDR3 extends over 15 amino acids. This chain's CDR3 is CASSPYSQGHYGYTF. CDR3 nucleotide sequence: TGTGCCAGCAGTCCATACTCCCAGGGGCACTATGGCTACACCTTC.